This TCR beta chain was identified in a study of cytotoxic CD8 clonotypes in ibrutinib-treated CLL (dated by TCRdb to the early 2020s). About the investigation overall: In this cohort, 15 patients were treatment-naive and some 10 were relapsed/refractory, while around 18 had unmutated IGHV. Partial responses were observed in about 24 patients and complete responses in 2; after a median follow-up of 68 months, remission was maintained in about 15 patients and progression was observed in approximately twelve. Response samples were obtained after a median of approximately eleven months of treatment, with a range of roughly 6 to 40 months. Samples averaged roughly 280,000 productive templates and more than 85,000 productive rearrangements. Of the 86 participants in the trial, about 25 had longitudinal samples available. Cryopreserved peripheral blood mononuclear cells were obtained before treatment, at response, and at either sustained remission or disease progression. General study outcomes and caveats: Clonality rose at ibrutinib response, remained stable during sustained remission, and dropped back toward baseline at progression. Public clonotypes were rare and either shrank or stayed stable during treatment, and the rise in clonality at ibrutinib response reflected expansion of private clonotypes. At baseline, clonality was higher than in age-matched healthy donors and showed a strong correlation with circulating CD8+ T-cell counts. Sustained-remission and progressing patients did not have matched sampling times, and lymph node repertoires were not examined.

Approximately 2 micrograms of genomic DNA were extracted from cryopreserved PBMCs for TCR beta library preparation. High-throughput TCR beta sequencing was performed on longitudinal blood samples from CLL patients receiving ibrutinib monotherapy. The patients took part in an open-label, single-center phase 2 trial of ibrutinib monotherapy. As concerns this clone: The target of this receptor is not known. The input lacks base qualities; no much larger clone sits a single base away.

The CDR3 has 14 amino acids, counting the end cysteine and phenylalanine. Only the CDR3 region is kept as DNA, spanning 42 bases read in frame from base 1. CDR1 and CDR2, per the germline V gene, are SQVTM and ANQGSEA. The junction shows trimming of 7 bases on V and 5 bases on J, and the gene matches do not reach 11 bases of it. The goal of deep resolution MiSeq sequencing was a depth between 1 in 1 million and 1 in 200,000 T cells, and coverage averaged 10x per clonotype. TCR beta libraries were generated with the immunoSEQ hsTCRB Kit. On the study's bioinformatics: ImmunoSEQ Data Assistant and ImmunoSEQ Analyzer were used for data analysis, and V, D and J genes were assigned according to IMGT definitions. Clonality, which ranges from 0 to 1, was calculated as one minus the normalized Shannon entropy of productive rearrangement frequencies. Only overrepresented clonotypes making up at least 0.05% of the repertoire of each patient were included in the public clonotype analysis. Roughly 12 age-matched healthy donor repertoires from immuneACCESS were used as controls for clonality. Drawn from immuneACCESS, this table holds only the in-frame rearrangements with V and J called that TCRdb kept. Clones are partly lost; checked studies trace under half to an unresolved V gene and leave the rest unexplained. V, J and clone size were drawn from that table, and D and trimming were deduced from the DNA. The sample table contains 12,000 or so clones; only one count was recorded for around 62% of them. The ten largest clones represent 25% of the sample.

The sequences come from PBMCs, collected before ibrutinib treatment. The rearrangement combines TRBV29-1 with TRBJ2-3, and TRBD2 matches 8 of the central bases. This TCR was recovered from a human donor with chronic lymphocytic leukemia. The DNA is TGCAGCGCAGGAGGAGCGGGGGCGGGAGATACGCAGTATTTT. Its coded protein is CSAGGAGAGDTQYF.